This T cell receptor (beta chain) was captured by sequencing in a study of T cells in localized non-small cell lung cancer. This table comes from immunoSEQ multiplex PCR, and its TCRdb copy is limited to in-frame clones, with some not included. The sample lists 100,000 to 150,000 clones; roughly 90% were seen once. Study results and caveats: Of the top 100 tumor clones, median approximately 50 were in adjacent lung, approximately 30 among its top 100. Greater T cell density in blood accompanied longer overall survival. Heterogeneity remains possible, as sequencing covered one tumor region only.

Comment on this clone: Its antigen is not known.

Sequences were derived from peripheral blood, sampled before any cancer treatment. The sequence derives from a female donor over 55 with stage I lung adenocarcinoma.

The CDR3 DNA sequence: TGTGCCAGCAGAGGGGACCCTAACACTGAAGCTTTCTTT. This codes for CASRGDPNTEAFF. The chain carries TRBV28 and TRBJ1-1; D is perhaps TRBD1 (5 bases). Trimming took 6 bases from V and 2 from J, leaving 10 bases between them. CDR1 is MDHEN, CDR2 SYDVKM, per germline. This CDR3 has 13 residues.